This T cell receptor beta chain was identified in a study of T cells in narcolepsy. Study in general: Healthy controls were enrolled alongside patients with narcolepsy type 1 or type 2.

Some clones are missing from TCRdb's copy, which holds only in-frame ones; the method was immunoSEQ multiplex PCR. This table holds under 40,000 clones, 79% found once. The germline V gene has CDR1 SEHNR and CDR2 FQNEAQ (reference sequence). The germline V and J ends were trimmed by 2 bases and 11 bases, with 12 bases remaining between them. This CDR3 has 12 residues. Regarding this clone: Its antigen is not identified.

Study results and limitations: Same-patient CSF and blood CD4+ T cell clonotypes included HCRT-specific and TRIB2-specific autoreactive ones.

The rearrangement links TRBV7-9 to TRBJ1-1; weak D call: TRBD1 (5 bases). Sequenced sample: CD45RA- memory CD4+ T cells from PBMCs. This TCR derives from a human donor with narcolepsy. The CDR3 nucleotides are TGTGCCAGCAGCTTAACGGGCTGGGGGGCTTTCTTT. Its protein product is CASSLTGWGAFF. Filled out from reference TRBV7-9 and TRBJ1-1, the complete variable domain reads DTGVSQNPRHKITKRGQNVTFRCDPISEHNRLYWYRQTLGQGPEFLTYFQNEAQLEKSRLLSDRFSAERPKGSFSTLEIQRTEQGDSAMYLCASSLTGWGAFFGQGTRLTVV.